Included here is one T cell receptor beta chain sequence, with context. Assay: immunoSEQ multiplex PCR; the TCRdb copy retains only in-frame clones and omits some. The table lists under 9,500 clones, 91% of them singletons. The data are from a study of PD-1 blockade in classical Hodgkin lymphoma. This CDR3 has 17 amino acids. Germline CDR1 reads PRHDT; CDR2 reads FYEKMQ (reference sequence). The V gene end was trimmed by 5 bases and the J gene end by 2 bases; junction bases not matched to a gene: 8. Time point reported: newly diagnosed, previously untreated cHL patient sample. Magnetic negative selection was used to purify CD8+ T cells from thawed PBMCs.

This sequence joins TRBV13 and TRBJ2-6; 8 bases line up with TRBD2. Sequenced: CD8+ T cells from blood. The TCR originated in a human donor with classical Hodgkin lymphoma. In DNA, the CDR3 is TGTGCCAGCAGCATGATCGTAGCGGGGACTGGGGCCAACGTCCTGACTTTC. As protein: CASSMIVAGTGANVLTF.